This TCR beta chain was found in a study of shared clonotypes between healthy human individuals. As regards this clone: The antigen is unknown.

Study findings and constraints: Unshared clonotypes carried lower generation probabilities than those common to all four donors. Clonotype sharing among donors was expected to depend on sequencing depth.

Germline CDR1 and CDR2: MDHEN and SYDVKM. V gave up 7 bases and J gave up 6 bases, with 21 bases separating them. CDR3 length: 15 residues. Under the authors' procedure: Junction-only immunoSEQ sequences carried no quality scores, so filtering differed. Clones were read by immunoSEQ multiplex PCR, and TCRdb kept only the in-frame ones, dropping some. That table gives V, J and clone size, and the DNA gave D and trimming. The sample yields fewer than 1.4 million clones, more than 75% seen once. The TCR originated in a man between 18 and 35 years old in good health. Some clones in this sample may be carry-over from other donors' samples. The specimen sequenced was memory CD4+ T cells from PBMCs. Described subset: CD45RA-negative fraction. The V gene is TRBV28, the J gene TRBJ1-2; maybe TRBD1 (6 bases). Here the CDR3 reads CASTTWGAAGHGYTF. Written as DNA, the CDR3 is TGTGCCAGCACCACTTGGGGGGCGGCGGGGCATGGCTACACCTTC.